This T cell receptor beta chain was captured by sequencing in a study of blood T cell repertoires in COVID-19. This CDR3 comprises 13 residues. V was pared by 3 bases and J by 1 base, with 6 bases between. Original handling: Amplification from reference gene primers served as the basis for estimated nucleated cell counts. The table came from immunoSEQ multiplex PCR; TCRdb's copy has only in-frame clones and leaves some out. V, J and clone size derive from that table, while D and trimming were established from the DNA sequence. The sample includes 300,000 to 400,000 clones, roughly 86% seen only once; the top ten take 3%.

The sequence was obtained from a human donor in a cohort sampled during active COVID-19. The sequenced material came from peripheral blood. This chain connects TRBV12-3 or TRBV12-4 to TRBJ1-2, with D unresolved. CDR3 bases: TGTGCCAGCAGTTTCGCGGGTAACTATGGCTACACCTTC. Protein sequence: CASSFAGNYGYTF.